The clone carrying this T cell receptor (beta chain) came up a few times. Hyperthyroidism in the patients, aged 18 to 65, was newly diagnosed and under 2 months in duration. For the diagnoses, clinical symptoms, serum thyroxine and TRAb, thyroid ultrasound and orbital computed tomography were used. This sample is part of a study of T cells in Graves' hyperthyroidism and ophthalmopathy. Amplification of TCR beta CDR3 regions was performed using RNA transcripts as template. The study used the HTBI primer set for a first-round RT-PCR of the TCR CDR3. TCRdb called the multiplex PCR reads again in MiXCR, with one record for every CDR3 protein. The profile shows about 580,000 distinct CDR3 sequences, around 42% of them singletons. This CDR3 has 11 amino acids. V gave up 4 bases and J gave up 7 bases, with 7 bases separating them.

This receptor was taken from a woman aged 18-29 years with Graves' hyperthyroidism. The genes are TRBV12-3 or TRBV12-4 and TRBJ1-2; D ambiguous. The sequenced material came from peripheral blood or thyroid tissue (not recorded which). The CDR3 nucleotides are TGTGCCAGCAGTTCAGGCCCTGGCTACACCTTC. Protein sequence: CASSSGPGYTF.